This paragraph covers one T cell receptor beta chain sequence. Its antigen is currently unknown. This specimen belongs to a study of graft-versus-host responses after intestinal transplantation. As for the study in general: After anti-thymocyte globulin induction, recipients took tacrolimus and steroids for approximately 3 years. Study observations and caveats: Marrow from the recipient contained GvH clones, some of which had appeared first in ileum or blood. There was an association between peak levels of circulating GvH clones and early post-transplant HvG declines.

Germline values: CDR1 LNHDA, CDR2 SQIVND (reference sequence). The trim removed 6 bases at V and 11 bases at J, leaving 17 bases unmatched. This CDR3 comprises 15 residues. Profiling relied on immunoSEQ multiplex PCR, and the TCRdb table lists in-frame clones only, not all of them. The sample lists 85,000 to 90,000 clones, about 91% seen once, with 0.3% to 0.35% in the top ten. The chain is built from TRBV19 and TRBJ1-1, with TRBD1 identical over 8 bases. The receptor comes from a human donor who was the organ donor for an intestinal transplant. Material: unstimulated CD4+ T cells sorted from spleen or lymph node cells, obtained before transplant. The CDR3 is CASSSHPGTGIQAFF. The CDR3 bases are TGTGCCAGTAGCTCCCACCCCGGGACAGGAATACAGGCTTTCTTT. Variable domain in full (rest from reference TRBV19 and TRBJ1-1): DGGITQSPKYLFRKEGQNVTLSCEQNLNHDAMYWYRQDPGQGLRLIYYSQIVNDFQKGDIAEGYSVSREKKESFPLTVTSAQKNPTAFYLCASSSHPGTGIQAFFGQGTRLTVV.